The clone carrying this T cell receptor beta chain came up many times. What it recognizes is unknown. This sample was included in a study of neurological immune-mediated disorders. The cDNA was produced through 5'RACE with 10-nucleotide random UMIs. One entry per CDR3 protein results from TCRdb running MiXCR on the 5' RACE reads. The sample includes 100,000 or so distinct CDR3 sequences, roughly 3.5% of them seen just once. Study-level findings and limits: The expanded clones of different subjects shared no CDR3 amino acid sequences (suggesting private repertoires in all groups).

Germline lookup yields CDR1 SGDLS and CDR2 YYNGEE. The V and J ends lost 4 bases and 2 bases, in that order; junction bases with no gene match: 14. The CDR3 totals 18 residues. The chain couples TRBV9 to TRBJ2-3, with 9 bases lining up with TRBD2. The receptor was derived from a woman under 30 with multiple sclerosis. Material for sequencing was PBMCs. CDR3 region: CASSTASGISYFTDTQYF. The CDR3 bases are TGTGCCAGCAGCACTGCTAGCGGGATTAGTTATTTCACAGATACGCAGTATTTT.